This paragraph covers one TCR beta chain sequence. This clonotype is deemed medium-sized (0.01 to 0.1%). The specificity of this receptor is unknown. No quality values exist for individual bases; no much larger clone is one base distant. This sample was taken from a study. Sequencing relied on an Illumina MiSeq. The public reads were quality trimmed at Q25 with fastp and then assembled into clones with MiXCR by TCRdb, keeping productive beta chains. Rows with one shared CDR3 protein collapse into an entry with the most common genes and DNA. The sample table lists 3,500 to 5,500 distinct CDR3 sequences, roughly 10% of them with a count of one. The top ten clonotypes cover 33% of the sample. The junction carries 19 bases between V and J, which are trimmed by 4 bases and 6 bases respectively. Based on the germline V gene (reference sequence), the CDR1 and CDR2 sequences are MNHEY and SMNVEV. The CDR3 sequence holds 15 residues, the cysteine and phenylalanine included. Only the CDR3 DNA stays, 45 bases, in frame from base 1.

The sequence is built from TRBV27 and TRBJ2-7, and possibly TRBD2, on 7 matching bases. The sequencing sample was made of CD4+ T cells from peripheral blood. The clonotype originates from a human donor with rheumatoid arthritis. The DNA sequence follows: TGTGCCAGCAGTTCGATGGGGGCGGGAGCTGCCGAGCAGTACTTC. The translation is CASSSMGAGAAEQYF.